The 10 T cell receptor beta chains below come from one sample, sequenced in a study of blood T cell repertoires in COVID-19. The repertoire was sequenced with immunoSEQ multiplex PCR; TCRdb's copy has only in-frame clones and lacks some. The repertoire includes approximately 220,000 clones, roughly 90% of them detected once, and roughly 2.5% sits in the top ten. Sequenced input: PBMCs or T cells enriched from blood (not recorded which). Source of these receptors: a woman between 25 and 40 years old who had recovered from COVID-19.

This CDR3 reads CASSSTSGGPETQYF. The DNA for the CDR3 is TGCGCCAGCAGCTCAACTAGCGGGGGCCCGGAGACCCAGTACTTC. V usage is TRBV5-1 and J usage is TRBJ2-5, with TRBD2 identical over 11 bases. Germline V lookup: CDR1 SGHRS, CDR2 YFSETQ. There are 15 residues in the CDR3. J gave up 5 bases and V 3 bases, and 6 bases lay outside the gene matches.

This clone is a singleton in its sample. V and J are TRBV5-1 and TRBJ2-5; a weak D match, TRBD1 (6 bases). This CDR3 region has 15 residues. Trimming removed 4 bases at V and 1 base at J, with 14 bases between. Per germline, CDR1 SGHRS and CDR2 YFSETQ. CDR3 residues: CASSRKTGPQETQYF. In DNA form, the CDR3 reads TGCGCCAGCAGCCGAAAGACAGGACCCCAAGAGACCCAGTACTTC.

This sequence joins TRBV5-6 and TRBJ2-3; no definite D call. The germline CDR1 and CDR2 sequences are SGHDT and YYEEEE. The CDR3 runs to 13 residues. V lost 5 bases and J 3 bases, leaving 10 bases between the germline ends. The CDR3 coding sequence is TGTGCCAGCAGATCAGAGGATACAGATACGCAGTATTTT. Translating gives CASRSEDTDTQYF.

CDR3 amino acids: CASSIRGITEAFF. The CDR3 region has the DNA TGTGCCAGTAGTATAAGAGGGATCACTGAAGCTTTCTTT. The V gene is TRBV19, the J gene TRBJ1-1; D is uncertain. Germline V gene sequence: CDR1 LNHDA, CDR2 SQIVND (reference sequence). The CDR3 has 13 residues. Trimming left V 2 bases short and J 4 bases short, with 8 bases between.

This clone came up once. The rearrangement joins TRBV12-3 or TRBV12-4 to TRBJ1-5; a possible D gene is TRBD1 (5 bases). Trimming removed 3 bases at V and 6 bases at J, with 9 bases between. The length of the CDR3 is 13 residues. CDR3 sequence reads: CASSFREGQPQHF. The CDR3 nucleotides read TGTGCCAGCAGTTTCAGGGAGGGTCAGCCCCAGCATTTT.

The genes are TRBV19 and TRBJ1-5; D is perhaps TRBD1 (5 bases). Per the germline V gene, CDR1 is LNHDA and CDR2 is SQIVND (reference sequence). The V gene lost 5 bases and the J gene lost 2 bases, with 13 bases spanning the gap. The CDR3 spans 15 residues. CDR3 nucleotide sequence: TGTGCCAGTAGTTGGAGGGGAGGCGGCAATCAGCCCCAGCATTTT. Its protein is CASSWRGGGNQPQHF.

The V and J genes are TRBV19 and TRBJ2-7; possible D gene TRBD2, 6 bases. The CDR3 spans 15 residues. V gave up 5 bases and J gave up 0 bases, with 14 bases separating them. The germline V gene encodes CDR1 LNHDA and CDR2 SQIVND (reference sequence). CDR3 amino acids: CASSPRGAGSYEQYF. CDR3 nucleotides: TGTGCCAGTAGTCCCCGAGGAGCGGGCTCCTACGAGCAGTACTTC.

The chain links TRBV7-9 to TRBJ2-7; D is undetermined. The CDR3 runs to 12 residues. The germline V gene has CDR1 SEHNR and CDR2 FQNEAQ (reference sequence). Trimming removed 2 bases from V and 6 bases from J, with 8 bases in between. This CDR3 is CASSLRQVEQYF. DNA of the CDR3: TGTGCCAGCAGCTTACGCCAGGTCGAGCAGTACTTC.

The chain has TRBV6-1 and TRBJ1-2; perhaps TRBD1 as D (5 bases). Trimming took 3 bases from V and 2 from J, leaving 10 bases between them. The CDR3 extends over 14 amino acids. Germline lookup yields CDR1 MNHNS and CDR2 SASEGT. CDR3 nucleotide sequence: TGTGCCAGCAGTGAGCGGGGCTCAAACTATGGCTACACCTTC. It is translated as CASSERGSNYGYTF.

V usage is TRBV6-5 and J usage is TRBJ1-5, with a weak D call TRBD1 (5 bases). CDR3 length equals 15 residues. Trimming took 6 bases from V and 7 from J, leaving 19 bases between them. Germline V lookup: CDR1 MNHEY, CDR2 SVGAGI. CDR3 sequence reads: CASRSVDSYGQPQHF. The CDR3 coding sequence is TGTGCCAGCAGATCGGTCGACAGCTATGGGCAGCCCCAGCATTTT.